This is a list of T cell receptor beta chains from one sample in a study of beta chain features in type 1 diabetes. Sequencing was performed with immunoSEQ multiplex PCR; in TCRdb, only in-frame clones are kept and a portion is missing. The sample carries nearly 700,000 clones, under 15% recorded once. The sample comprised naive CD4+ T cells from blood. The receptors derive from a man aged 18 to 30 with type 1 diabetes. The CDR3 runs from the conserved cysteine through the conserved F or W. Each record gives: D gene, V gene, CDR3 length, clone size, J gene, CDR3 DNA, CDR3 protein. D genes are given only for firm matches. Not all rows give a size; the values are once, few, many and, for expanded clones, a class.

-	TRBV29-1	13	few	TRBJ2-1	TGCAGCGTCTCCCCGGGACCCAAGGGAGAGCAGTTCTTC	CSVSPGPKGEQFF
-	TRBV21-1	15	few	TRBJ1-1	TGTGCCAGCAGCAGCCCCAGGACAGGGGGCCCTGAAGCTTTCTTT	CASSSPRTGGPEAFF
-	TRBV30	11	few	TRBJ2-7	TGTGCCTGGAGCGTGGGGGGCGAGCAGTACTTC	CAWSVGGEQYF
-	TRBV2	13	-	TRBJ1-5	TGTGCCACACAGACCGATAGCAATCAGCCCCAGCATTTT	CATQTDSNQPQHF
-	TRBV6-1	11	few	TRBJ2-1	TGTGCCAGCAGTGAAGTAGGTGAGCAGTTCTTC	CASSEVGEQFF
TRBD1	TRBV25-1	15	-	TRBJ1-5	TGTGCCAGCAGTGAATCAGGGACAGGCAATCAGCCCCAGCATTTT	CASSESGTGNQPQHF
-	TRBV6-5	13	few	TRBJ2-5	TGTGCCAGCAGTGATGACAGCCAAGAGACCCAGTACTTC	CASSDDSQETQYF
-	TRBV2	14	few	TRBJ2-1	TGTGCCAGCAGCATGACAGGATCGCACAATGAGCAGTTCTTC	CASSMTGSHNEQFF
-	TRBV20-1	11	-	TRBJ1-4	TGCAGTGCCCTCCGGTGGGAAAAACTGTTTTTT	CSALRWEKLFF
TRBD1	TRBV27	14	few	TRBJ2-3	TGTGCCACTTCAACAGGGGTTGGCACAGATACGCAGTATTTT	CATSTGVGTDTQYF
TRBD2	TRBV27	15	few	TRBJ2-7	TGTGCCAGCAGTTACTCGGGGACTAGCGGGTACGAGCAGTACTTC	CASSYSGTSGYEQYF
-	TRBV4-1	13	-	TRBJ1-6	TGCGCCAGCAGCCAAGTCGGAGTTTCACCCCTCCACTTT	CASSQVGVSPLHF